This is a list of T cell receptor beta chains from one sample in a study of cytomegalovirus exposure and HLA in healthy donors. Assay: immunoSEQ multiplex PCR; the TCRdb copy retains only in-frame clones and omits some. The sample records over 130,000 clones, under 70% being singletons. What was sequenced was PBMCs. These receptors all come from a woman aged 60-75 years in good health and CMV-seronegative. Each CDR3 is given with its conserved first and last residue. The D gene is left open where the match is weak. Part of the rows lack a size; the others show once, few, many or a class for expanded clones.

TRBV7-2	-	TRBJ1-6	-	CASSPGHSNSPLHF	TGTGCCAGCAGCCCGGGACACAGTAATTCACCCCTCCACTTT
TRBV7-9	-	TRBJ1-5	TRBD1	CASSQGDQPQHF	TGTGCCAGCAGCCAGGGGGATCAGCCCCAGCATTTT
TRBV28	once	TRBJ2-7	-	CASNPGISYEQYF	TGTGCCAGCAACCCAGGGATATCCTACGAGCAGTACTTC
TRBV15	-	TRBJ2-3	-	CATSRGGWGADTQYF	TGTGCCACCAGCAGAGGGGGGTGGGGGGCAGATACGCAGTATTTT
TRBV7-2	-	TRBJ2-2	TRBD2	CASSFRTSGSITGELFF	TGTGCCAGCAGCTTCCGGACTAGCGGGAGCATCACCGGGGAGCTGTTTTTT
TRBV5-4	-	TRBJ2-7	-	CASSSRGYEQYF	TGTGCCAGCAGCTCCAGGGGTTACGAGCAGTACTTC
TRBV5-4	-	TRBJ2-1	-	CASSNQGNEQFF	TGTGCCAGCAGCAATCAGGGCAATGAGCAGTTCTTC
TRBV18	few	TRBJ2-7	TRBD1	CASSPDRGGYYEQYF	TGTGCCAGCTCTCCGGACAGGGGGGGCTACTACGAGCAGTACTTC
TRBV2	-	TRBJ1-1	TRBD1	CASRDRANTEAFF	TGTGCCAGCAGGGACAGGGCGAACACTGAAGCTTTCTTT
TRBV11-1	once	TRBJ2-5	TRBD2	CASSLEGASGEETQYF	TGTGCCAGCAGCTTAGAGGGGGCTAGCGGGGAAGAGACCCAGTACTTC
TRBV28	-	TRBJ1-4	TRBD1	CASSSPGQGKKLFF	TGTGCCAGCAGTTCCCCCGGACAGGGGAAAAAACTGTTTTTT
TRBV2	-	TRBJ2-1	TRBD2	CASSEDQAGGYNEQFF	TGTGCCAGCAGTGAAGACCAAGCGGGGGGGTACAATGAGCAGTTCTTC
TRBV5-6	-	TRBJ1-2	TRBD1	CASSLVGGQGGYGYTF	TGTGCCAGCAGCTTGGTCGGGGGACAGGGGGGCTATGGCTACACCTTC
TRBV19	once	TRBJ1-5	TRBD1	CASSIWGQGNQPQHF	TGTGCCAGTAGTATTTGGGGACAGGGAAATCAGCCCCAGCATTTT
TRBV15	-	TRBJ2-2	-	CATSKLGAGSGELFF	TGTGCCACCAGCAAACTGGGCGCAGGATCCGGGGAGCTGTTTTTT
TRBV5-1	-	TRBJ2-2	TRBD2	CASSGSGGLTGELFF	TGCGCCAGCAGCGGGAGCGGGGGGCTTACCGGGGAGCTGTTTTTT
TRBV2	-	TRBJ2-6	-	CASSATGSGANVLTF	TGTGCCAGCAGTGCGACGGGATCTGGGGCCAACGTCCTGACTTTC
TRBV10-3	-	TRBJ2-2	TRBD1	CAISTGVNTGELFF	TGTGCCATCAGCACAGGGGTCAACACCGGGGAGCTGTTTTTT
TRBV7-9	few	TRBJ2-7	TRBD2	CASSLGSGGARPQYF	TGTGCCAGCAGCTTAGGTAGCGGGGGGGCTCGTCCCCAGTACTTC
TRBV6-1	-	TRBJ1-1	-	CASSEAIGRDTEAFF	TGTGCCAGCAGTGAAGCGATAGGCAGGGACACTGAAGCTTTCTTT
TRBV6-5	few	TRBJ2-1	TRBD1	CASSFTQGSDEQFF	TGTGCCAGCAGTTTCACACAGGGGTCCGATGAGCAGTTCTTC
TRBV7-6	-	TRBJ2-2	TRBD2	CASSFQLAGGRIGELFF	TGTGCCAGCAGCTTCCAACTAGCGGGGGGCCGTATCGGGGAGCTGTTTTTT
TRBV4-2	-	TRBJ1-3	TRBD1	CASSQGRQGATGNTIYF	TGTGCCAGCAGCCAAGGGAGGCAGGGGGCGACTGGAAACACCATATATTTT
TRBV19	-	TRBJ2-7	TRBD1	CASSFTGAYEQYF	TGTGCCAGTAGTTTTACAGGGGCCTACGAGCAGTACTTC
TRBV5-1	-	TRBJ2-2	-	CASSLGPTGELLF	TGCGCCAGCAGCTTGGGGCCCACCGGGGAGCTGCTTTTT
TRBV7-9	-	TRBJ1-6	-	CASSPGVNSPLHF	TGTGCCAGCAGCCCAGGGGTCAATTCACCCCTCCACTTT
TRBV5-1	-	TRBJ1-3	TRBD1	CASSFTGEPSGNTIYF	TGCGCCAGCAGCTTCACAGGGGAACCCTCTGGAAACACCATATATTTT
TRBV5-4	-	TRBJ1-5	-	CASSFRQSNQPQHF	TGTGCCAGCAGCTTCAGGCAAAGCAATCAGCCCCAGCATTTT
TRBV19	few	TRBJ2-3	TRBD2	CASSQGLAADTQYF	TGTGCCAGTAGTCAAGGACTAGCGGCAGATACGCAGTATTTT
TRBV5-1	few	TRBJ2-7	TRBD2	CASRRLAGYEQYF	TGCGCCAGCAGAAGGCTAGCGGGATATGAGCAGTACTTC
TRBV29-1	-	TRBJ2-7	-	CSALGVIGGYEQYF	TGCAGCGCCCTGGGGGTGATAGGGGGCTACGAGCAGTACTTC
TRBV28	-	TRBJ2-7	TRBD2	CASSLGSGRTSYEQYF	TGTGCCAGCAGTTTGGGGAGCGGGAGAACTTCCTACGAGCAGTACTTC
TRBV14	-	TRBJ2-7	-	CASSQAYEQYF	TGTGCCAGCAGCCAAGCTTACGAGCAGTACTTC
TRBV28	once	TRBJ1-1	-	CASSLSTRVSTEAFF	TGTGCCAGCAGTTTATCCACACGGGTCAGCACTGAAGCTTTCTTT
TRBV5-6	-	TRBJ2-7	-	CASSLVGGSPSYEQYF	TGTGCCAGCAGCTTGGTTGGGGGGTCACCCTCCTACGAGCAGTACTTC
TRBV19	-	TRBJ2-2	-	CASSNAGLPGGGELFF	TGTGCCAGTAGTAATGCGGGACTCCCTGGCGGGGGGGAGCTGTTTTTT
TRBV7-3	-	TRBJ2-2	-	CASSLMWAGGLFF	TGTGCCAGCAGCTTAATGTGGGCCGGGGGGCTGTTTTTT
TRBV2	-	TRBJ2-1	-	CASTGYPNEQFF	TGTGCCAGCACGGGATATCCCAATGAGCAGTTCTTC
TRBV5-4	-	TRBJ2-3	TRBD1	CASSPGQGEGTQYF	TGTGCCAGCAGCCCCGGACAGGGAGAAGGTACGCAGTATTTT
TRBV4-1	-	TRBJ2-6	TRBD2	CASTSGLGAGANVLTF	TGCGCCAGCACCTCGGGACTAGGTGCGGGGGCCAACGTCCTGACTTTC
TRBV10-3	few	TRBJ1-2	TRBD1	CAITRGTGDPNGYTF	TGTGCCATCACGAGAGGGACAGGGGATCCAAATGGCTACACCTTC
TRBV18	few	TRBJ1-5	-	CASVGGGHSNQPQHF	TGTGCCAGTGTAGGCGGGGGCCATAGCAATCAGCCCCAGCATTTT